This paragraph reports one TCR beta chain. Its specificity is not known. This sample stems from a study of OX40 agonist ivuxolimab in advanced cancers. About the study: Three patients showed partial responses: one hepatocellular carcinoma and two cutaneous melanoma cases.

Generated by immunoSEQ multiplex PCR, the TCRdb table keeps only in-frame clones and is missing some. The sample shows some 87,000 clones, 90% to 95% of them seen only once. Regarding the study as a whole: Which antigen the expanded peripheral T cells recognized is unknown.

The sample was CD4+ or CD8+ T cells sorted from blood, taken in a trial of the OX40 agonist ivuxolimab. The sequence came from an adult with an advanced solid tumor such as melanoma, head and neck, liver or kidney cancer.

The CDR3 sequence: CASSSGPLPGSGANVLTF. The CDR3 DNA sequence: TGTGCCAGCAGTTCGGGACCTCTCCCGGGGTCTGGGGCCAACGTCCTGACTTTC. The J gene is TRBJ2-6, the V gene TRBV27, with D perhaps assigned TRBD1 or TRBD2 (5 bases each). CDR3 length: 18 amino acids. CDR1 is MNHEY, CDR2 SMNVEV, per germline (reference sequence). Trimming removed 4 bases from V and 1 base from J, with 17 bases in between.